This T cell receptor (beta chain) was profiled in a study of T cell changes during pregnancy in multiple sclerosis. V shed 4 bases and J shed 0 bases, with 11 bases lying between them. CDR3 length: 15 amino acids. Germline V gives CDR1 SGHRS, CDR2 YFSETQ. Sequencing was performed with immunoSEQ multiplex PCR; in TCRdb, only in-frame clones are kept and a portion is missing. The sample records 38,000 or so clones, approximately 94% being singletons. This material consisted of peripheral blood, taken before pregnancy. This TCR came from a female donor with multiple sclerosis, enrolled in a pregnancy study. The V and J genes are TRBV5-1 and TRBJ1-3; D possibly corresponds to TRBD1 (6 bases). For the CDR3, the DNA is TGCGCCAGCAGCCGGGACACTGACTCTGGAAACACCATATATTTT. Its translation: CASSRDTDSGNTIYF.